This TCR beta chain came from a study of T cell responses to AZD1222 COVID-19 vaccine. Data came from immunoSEQ multiplex PCR; TCRdb stores just in-frame clones and leaves some out. The table includes fewer than 300,000 clones, over 90% detected once. With regard to this clone: Its target is not known.

The CDR3 totals 15 residues. J lost 4 bases, V lost 5 bases, and 6 bases had no gene match. The germline gives CDR1 MNHEY, CDR2 SVGAGI. Study findings and constraints: Repertoire samples came only from after the peak T cell response. Just a handful of AZD1222 recipients tested seropositive at baseline. Once two AZD1222 doses were given, Spike-specific TCR breadth and depth went up.

The sequences come from peripheral blood, collected on day 0 of AZD1222 vaccination. The receptor was isolated from an adult in good health. The chain is built from TRBV6-5 and TRBJ2-7; 12 bases are a match to TRBD2. DNA of the CDR3: TGTGCCAGCAGTCGGACGCTAGCGGGAGGGTACGAGCAGTACTTC. Amino acids: CASSRTLAGGYEQYF.